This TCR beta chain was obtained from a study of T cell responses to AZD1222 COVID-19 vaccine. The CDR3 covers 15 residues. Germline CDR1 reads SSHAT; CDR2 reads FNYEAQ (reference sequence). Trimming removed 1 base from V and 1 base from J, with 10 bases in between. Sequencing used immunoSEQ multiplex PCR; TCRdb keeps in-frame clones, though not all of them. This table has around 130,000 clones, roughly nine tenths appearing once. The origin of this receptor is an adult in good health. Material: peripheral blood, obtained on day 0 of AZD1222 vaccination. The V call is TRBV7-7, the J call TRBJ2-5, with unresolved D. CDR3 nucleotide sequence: TGTGCCAGCAGCTTAGGATATTGGGCCCAAGAGACCCAGTACTTC. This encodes CASSLGYWAQETQYF. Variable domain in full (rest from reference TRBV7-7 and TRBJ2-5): GAGVSQSPRYKVTKRGQDVTLRCDPISSHATLYWYQQALGQGPEFLTYFNYEAQPDKSGLPSDRFSAERPEGSISTLTIQRTEQRDSAMYRCASSLGYWAQETQYFGPGTRLLVL.